This record covers a single T cell receptor beta chain. The antigen is not known. Germline V gene sequence: CDR1 SGHDT, CDR2 YYEEEE. The ends lost 1 base at V and 2 bases at J; junction bases unmatched: 15. The length of the CDR3 is 19 residues. This record comes from a study of graft-versus-host responses after intestinal transplantation. Study details: Recipients received multivisceral, liver-intestinal, or isolated intestinal transplants.

This table comes from immunoSEQ multiplex PCR, and its TCRdb copy is limited to in-frame clones, with some not included. The sample holds around 18,000 clones, roughly four fifths seen once. The study's findings and limits: Graft-versus-host to host-versus-graft clonal ratios in allografts were high in patients with graft-donor T cell macrochimerism. HvG clone declines early post-transplant were associated with peak circulating GvH levels.

This TCR was sampled from a human patient who received an intestinal transplant, so some T cells may come from the graft donor. The sample here was PBMCs, taken 14 days after transplant. The genes are TRBV5-6 and TRBJ2-1, with 7 bases identical to TRBD1. Here the CDR3 reads CASSLKIGQGVAPYNEQFF. In DNA form, the CDR3 reads TGTGCCAGCAGCTTGAAGATTGGGCAGGGGGTCGCCCCCTACAATGAGCAGTTCTTC.